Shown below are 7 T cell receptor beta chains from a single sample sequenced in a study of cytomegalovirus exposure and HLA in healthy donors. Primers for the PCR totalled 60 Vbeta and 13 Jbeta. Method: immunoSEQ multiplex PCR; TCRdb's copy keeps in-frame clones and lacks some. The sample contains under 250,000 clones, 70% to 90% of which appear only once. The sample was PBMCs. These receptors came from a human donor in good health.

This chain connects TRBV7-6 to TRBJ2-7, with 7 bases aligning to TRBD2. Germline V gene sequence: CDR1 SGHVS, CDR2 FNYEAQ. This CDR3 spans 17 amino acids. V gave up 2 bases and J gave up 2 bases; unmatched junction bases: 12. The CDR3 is CASSLSAVGGRTYEQYF. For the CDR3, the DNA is TGTGCCAGCAGCTTATCCGCCGTGGGGGGGAGGACCTACGAGCAGTACTTC.

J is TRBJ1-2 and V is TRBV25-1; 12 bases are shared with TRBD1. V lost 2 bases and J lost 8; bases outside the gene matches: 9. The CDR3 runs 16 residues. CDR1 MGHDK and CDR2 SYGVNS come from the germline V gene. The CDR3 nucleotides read TGTGCCAGCAGTGAAGATGGGGACAGGGGGCTAAGAGGCTACACCTTC. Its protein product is CASSEDGDRGLRGYTF.

CDR3 in DNA: TGTGCCAGCTCACGGGAACAGGGTGAACAAGAGACCCAGTACTTC. Translated: CASSREQGEQETQYF. V gene TRBV18 combines with J gene TRBJ2-5, with TRBD1 as a possible D gene (6 bases). This CDR3 spans 15 amino acids. With 4 bases removed from V and 2 bases from J, the gap between germline ends came to 14 bases. The germline V gene has CDR1 KGHSH and CDR2 LQKENI.

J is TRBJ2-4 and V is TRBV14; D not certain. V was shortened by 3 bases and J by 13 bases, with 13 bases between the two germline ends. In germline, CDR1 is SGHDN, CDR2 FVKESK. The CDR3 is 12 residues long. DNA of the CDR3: TGTGCCAGCAGCCAGTCGGGTACTGTACAGTACTTC. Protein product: CASSQSGTVQYF.

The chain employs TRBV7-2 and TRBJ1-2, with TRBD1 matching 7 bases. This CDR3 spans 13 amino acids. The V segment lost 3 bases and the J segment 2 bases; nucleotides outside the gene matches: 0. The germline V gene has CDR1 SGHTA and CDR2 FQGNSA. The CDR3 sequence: CASSLGQNYGYTF. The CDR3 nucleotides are TGTGCCAGCAGCTTGGGACAGAACTATGGCTACACCTTC.

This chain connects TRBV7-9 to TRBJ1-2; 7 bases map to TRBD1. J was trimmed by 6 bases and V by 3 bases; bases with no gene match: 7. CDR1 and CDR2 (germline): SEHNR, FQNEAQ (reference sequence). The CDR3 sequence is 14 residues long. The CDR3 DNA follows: TGTGCCAGCAGCTTCGGGACAGTCACCGATGGCTACACCTTC. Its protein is CASSFGTVTDGYTF.

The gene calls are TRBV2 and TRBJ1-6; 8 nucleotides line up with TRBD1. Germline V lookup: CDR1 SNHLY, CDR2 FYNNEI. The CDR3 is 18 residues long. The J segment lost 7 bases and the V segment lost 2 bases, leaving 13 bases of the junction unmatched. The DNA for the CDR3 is TGTGCCAGCAGTGAACCTGGGATCTCGACAGGGGAGAATTCACCCCTCCACTTT. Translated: CASSEPGISTGENSPLHF.